This passage covers 3 T cell receptor delta chains from one sample sequenced in a study of gamma-delta T cells after stem cell transplantation. TCRdb reran clone calling via CATT on the RT-PCR reads. The table has some 3,000 delta-chain clones, under 3% seen once. The sequencing input was gamma-delta T cells. These receptors were taken from a human donor. It is not recorded whose cells these are; they may come from a transplant donor.

This clone turned up a few times. TCRdb's listed protein matches a much larger clone and diverges from this DNA's translation at residue 4, likely through a read error; the protein shown comes from the DNA. This chain links TRDV2 with TRDJ3, with TRDD3 matching over 8 bases. Germline V CDR1 and CDR2: GEAIGNYY, EKD. This CDR3 comprises 16 residues. Trimming at V came to 5 bases and at J to 4 bases, leaving 6 bases not matched to a gene. CDR3 loop: CACGPTGGWDTRQMFF. As DNA, the CDR3 is TGTGCCTGTGGCCCCACTGGGGGGTGGGACACCCGACAGATGTTTTTC.

This clone has just a few counts. The mismatch at residue 3 between this DNA's translation and the TCRdb protein of a much larger clone likely reflects a read error; the protein shown is translated from the DNA. The gene calls are TRDV2 and TRDJ1; 13 nucleotides agree with TRDD3. Germline V gene lookup returns CDR1 GEAIGNYY and CDR2 EKD. The CDR3 covers 18 residues. The CDR3 region is CAYDTVSTGGYDTDKLIF. The DNA of the CDR3 is TGTGCCTATGACACCGTTTCGACTGGGGGATACGACACCGATAAACTCATCTTT.

By share, this clone counts as medium-sized. This chain connects TRDV2 to TRDJ2, with 12 bases that match TRDD3. This CDR3 spans 18 amino acids. V trimming: 1 base; J trimming: 6 bases; junction bases outside the gene matches: 11. Germline CDR1 GEAIGNYY, CDR2 EKD. CDR3 nucleotides: TGTGCCTGTGACACGATGGGTCTGGGGGATACGCGCGCAGCACAACTCTTCTTT. Translated, it gives CACDTMGLGDTRAAQLFF.